This TCR beta chain was captured in a study of cytomegalovirus exposure and HLA in healthy donors. Points from the study as a whole: There were approximately 150 TCR beta chains listed as cytomegalovirus-associated. High specificity and sensitivity for cytomegalovirus status were reported for the classifier. A subsequent analysis found that TCR clusters from the first cohort also tended to co-occur in the 90 to 150 validation repertoires, with 90% to 95% of cluster scores above 0. Most TCR sequences showed up rarely, but some public TCRs showed up in many donors.

About this clone itself: The antigen is unknown.

J lost 2 bases, V lost 1 base, and 5 bases had no gene match. The V gene's germline CDR1 is SGDLS and CDR2 YYNGEE. The CDR3 totals 15 residues. TCRdb's copy holds only in-frame clones and misses some; the assay was immunoSEQ multiplex PCR. The data contain around 65,000 clones, 92% of them singletons. Sequencing was carried out using PBMCs. The sequence derives from a man younger than 35 in good health and CMV-seropositive. The chain uses TRBV9 and TRBJ2-7; 8 bases fit TRBD2. The CDR3, as DNA: TGTGCCAGCAGCGTATTCAGCGGGAGTGCCTACGAGCAGTACTTC. As protein: CASSVFSGSAYEQYF.